These 26 T cell receptor beta chains came from one sample sequenced in a study of tumor and adjacent non-tumor tissue in lung cancer. The template was RNA from unsorted bulk tissue. This non-tumor lung sample came from over 3 cm beyond the tumor edge. Three rounds of nested PCR, following a modified ARM-PCR protocol, produced the TCRbeta library. TCRdb re-analysed the multiplex PCR reads in MiXCR, keeping a single row per CDR3 protein. This table has roughly 70,000 distinct CDR3 sequences, nearly 70% appearing once. Sequenced sample: distant non-tumor lung tissue. The receptors derive from a woman aged 45 to 65 with non-small cell lung cancer.

There are a few counts of this clonotype. In nucleotides, the CDR3 is TGCGCCAGCAAACCCGACGGGGCCTACGAGCAGTACTTC. Translated: CASKPDGAYEQYF. This chain connects TRBV5-1 to TRBJ2-7; weak D call: TRBD2 (5 bases). Germline V gene lookup returns CDR1 SGHRS and CDR2 YFSETQ. The V and J ends lost 6 bases and 2 bases respectively, with 12 bases between them. The CDR3 extends over 13 amino acids.

The chain employs TRBV11-2 and TRBJ2-7; D uncertain. The CDR3 is 15 amino acids. V shed 5 bases and J shed 4 bases, with 18 bases lying between them. Germline lookup yields CDR1 SGHAT and CDR2 FQNNGV. The CDR3 loop reads CASSHWATGSYEQYF. CDR3 bases: TGTGCCAGCAGCCATTGGGCTACTGGTTCATACGAGCAGTACTTC.

The chain is built from TRBV7-6 and TRBJ2-7, with D tentatively TRBD2 (5 bases). Germline CDR1 is SGHVS and CDR2 is FNYEAQ. This CDR3 spans 15 amino acids. Trimming stripped 1 base from V and 2 bases from J, with 12 bases between. The CDR3 here is CASSLGRAEAYEQYF. The CDR3 DNA follows: TGTGCCAGCAGCTTAGGACGGGCGGAGGCCTACGAGCAGTACTTC.

Here the CDR3 DNA reads TGCGTCAGTAGCCAAAATCGTTACAGGGCGAACACTGAAGCTTTCTTT. Translation gives CVSSQNRYRANTEAFF. The V call is TRBV4-1, the J call TRBJ1-1; the D gene is possibly TRBD1 (6 bases). Germline V gives CDR1 MGHRA, CDR2 YSYEKL. The CDR3 covers 16 residues.

With respect to this clonotype: This may arise from a read error, as a much more abundant clone is one base away. V is TRBV20-1 and J is TRBJ1-1, with 9 positions matching TRBD1. This CDR3 spans 14 amino acids. The germline CDR1 and CDR2 sequences are DFQATT and SNEGSKA (reference sequence). The CDR3 nucleotides read TGCAGTGATAGAACGACAGGGGGAGATTTTACGGCTTTCTTT. This sequence encodes CSDRTTGGDFTAFF.

In the case of this clonotype: A much larger clone lies one base from this, so it may be a read error. The chain recombines TRBV6-2 or TRBV6-3 with TRBJ2-1; 13 positions agree with TRBD2. The CDR3 totals 15 residues. CDR1 and CDR2 from the germline V gene are MNHEY and SVGEGT. The CDR3 DNA reads as TGTACCAGCAGTTACCTTAGGACTAGCGGGAGTATGCAGTTCTTC. Protein product: CTSSYLRTSGSMQFF.

This rearrangement joins TRBV25-1 to TRBJ2-5; the match to TRBD1 covers 7 bases. Germline V gene lookup returns CDR1 MGHDK and CDR2 SYGVNS. V dropped 2 bases and J dropped 5; count of bases not matched to a gene: 11. This CDR3 contains 16 residues. The CDR3 reads CASSEEGPTGWETQYF. Here the CDR3 DNA reads TGTGCCAGCAGTGAAGAAGGGCCGACAGGGTGGGAGACCCAGTACTTC. Combining the CDR3 with reference TRBV25-1 and TRBJ2-5 gives the whole variable domain EADIYQTPRYLVIGTGKKITLECSQTMGHDKMYWYQQDPGMELHLIHYSYGVNSTEKGDLSSESTVSRIRTEHFPLTLESARPSHTSQYLCASSEEGPTGWETQYFGPGTRLLVL.

V is TRBV20-1 and J is TRBJ2-1; D gene unclear. Germline assignment: CDR1 DFQATT and CDR2 SNEGSKA (reference sequence). The CDR3 covers 12 residues. CDR3 sequence: CNATLTYNELFF. In DNA, the CDR3 is TGCAATGCCACGCTTACCTACAATGAGCTATTCTTC.

Note on this clonotype: Because the CDR3 is missing its conserved closing phenylalanine or tryptophan, this is likely a read error. The DNA is left out, because the CDR3 cannot be placed on it with certainty; the CDR3 is given as TCRdb lists it. The rearrangement uses TRBV4-2 and TRBJ2-5; TRBD2, the D gene given by the table, was not confirmed from the DNA. The CDR3 is 16 residues long, ends included. From germline, CDR1 is LGHNA and CDR2 YNFKEQ. This CDR3 reads CASSQATGLDYVTQYL.

This chain links TRBV4-1 with TRBJ1-1; D perhaps matches TRBD1 (6 bases). This CDR3 has 16 amino acids. Between the trimmed V and J ends, which lost 0 bases and 4 bases, there was a span of 15 bases. Germline V gives CDR1 MGHRA, CDR2 YSYEKL. The CDR3 region is CASSQEHYRAITEAFF. As DNA, the CDR3 is TGCGCCAGCAGCCAAGAACATTACAGGGCGATCACTGAAGCTTTCTTT.

This clonotype was seen repeatedly, ten times or more. The V gene is TRBV28, the J gene TRBJ2-4; possibly TRBD1 for D (5 bases). The germline V gene has CDR1 MDHEN and CDR2 SYDVKM. V was cut by 8 bases and J by 4 bases, with 12 bases left in between. The CDR3 extends over 13 amino acids. The CDR3 DNA reads TGTGCCAGCCTAGACAGCATTAAAAACATTCAGTACTTC. Translated, it gives CASLDSIKNIQYF.

About this clonotype itself: At one of its ends the junction is not consistent with the germline gene, which may arise from a read error. This chain joins TRBV6-2 or TRBV6-3 and TRBJ2-2; possible D gene TRBD1, 6 bases. The germline V gene has CDR1 MNHEY and CDR2 SVGEGT. This CDR3 spans 15 amino acids. For the CDR3, the DNA is TGTGCCAGCGGTTACCAGGGGTCGAACACCGGAGAGCTGTTTTTT. This codes for CASGYQGSNTGELFF.

The rearrangement links TRBV11-1 to TRBJ2-7; D is perhaps TRBD1 (5 bases). This CDR3 spans 14 amino acids. Germline V lookup: CDR1 SGHAT, CDR2 FQDESV (reference sequence). The CDR3 region has the DNA TGTGCCAGCAGCCCCGCAGGGTCTGTTTACGAGCAGTACGTA. Its protein is CASSPAGSVYEQYV.

As to this clonotype: A much larger clone differs from this one at a single base, so this may be a read error. The chain has TRBV29-1 and TRBJ2-7; 8 nucleotides match TRBD2. Germline-derived CDR1 and CDR2 are SQVTM and ANQGSEA. This CDR3 is 14 amino acids long. The CDR3 region is CIVEGLAGRYEQYF. The CDR3 DNA sequence: TGCATCGTTGAAGGGTTAGCGGGACGTTACGAGCAGTACTTC.

This clonotype was counted between two and nine times. An end of the junction does not agree with germline; a read error may underlie this. This chain joins TRBV11-2 and TRBJ2-1; TRBD2 matches 7 bases. Germline values: CDR1 SGHAT, CDR2 FQNNGV. CDR3 length: 18 amino acids. CDR3 in amino acids: CASNLVLPRTSRGNEQFF. The CDR3 bases are TGTGCCAGCAACTTAGTTTTACCCAGGACTAGTAGGGGTAATGAGCAGTTCTTC.

Note on this clonotype: This likely comes from a read error, as the CDR3 has no conserved phenylalanine or tryptophan at its end. The chain recombines TRBV4-2 with TRBJ2-2; D unclear. The CDR3 runs 14 residues. CDR1 and CDR2 (germline): LGHNA, YNFKEQ. With 0 bases removed from V and 6 bases from J, the gap between germline ends came to 8 bases. CDR3 in amino acids: CASSQDPNSGELFV. Here the CDR3 DNA reads TGTGCCAGCAGCCAAGATCCAAACTCCGGGGAGCTGTTTGTA.

A remark on this clonotype: One junction end does not reproduce the germline sequence, and a read error may be involved. The chain uses TRBV11-2 and TRBJ2-1; 11 bases are a match to TRBD2. The CDR3 is made up of 16 amino acids. Germline V gives CDR1 SGHAT, CDR2 FQNNGV. For the CDR3, the DNA is TGCGCCAGCAGCCTGATGATACTAGCGGGGGACAGTGAGCAGTTCTTC. Translating gives CASSLMILAGDSEQFF.

This clonotype appeared a single time. One end of the junction does not line up with germline, which may come from a read error. V is TRBV11-2 and J is TRBJ2-1; D ambiguous. Germline assignment: CDR1 SGHAT and CDR2 FQNNGV. This CDR3 region has 14 residues. The CDR3 nucleotides are TGTGCCAGCAGTTTAGTGGGTCAAACCAATGAGCAGTTCTTC. This sequence encodes CASSLVGQTNEQFF.

The sample holds one count of this clonotype. V and J are TRBV27 and TRBJ2-3, with 13 bases matching TRBD2. The trim removed 6 bases at V and 14 bases at J, leaving 17 bases unmatched. The germline gives CDR1 MNHEY, CDR2 SMNVEV (reference sequence). The CDR3 is made up of 16 amino acids. CDR3 nucleotide sequence: TGTGCCAGCAGAAGCGGACTAGCGGGAGACACAGATACGTCGTATTTT. Translated: CASRSGLAGDTDTSYF.

This clonotype was counted between two and nine times. The V gene is TRBV13, the J gene TRBJ1-1, with D tentatively TRBD1 (5 bases). The length of the CDR3 is 15 residues. CDR1 is PRHDT and CDR2 is FYEKMQ in the germline V gene (reference sequence). The V gene lost 2 bases and the J gene lost 0 bases, with 10 bases spanning the gap. The CDR3 here is CASSLTGGMNTEAFF. The DNA for the CDR3 is TGTGCCAGCAGCTTAACGGGGGGGATGAACACTGAAGCTTTCTTT. The variable domain in full, completed from reference TRBV13 and TRBJ1-1, reads AAGVIQSPRHLIKEKRETATLKCYPIPRHDTVYWYQQGPGQDPQFLISFYEKMQSDKGSIPDRFSAQQFSDYHSELNMSSLELGDSALYFCASSLTGGMNTEAFFGQGTRLTVV.

A word on this clonotype: One end of the junction fails to match germline, which may point to a read error. The V call is TRBV20-1, the J call TRBJ2-1, with 9 nucleotides matching TRBD2. In germline, CDR1 is DFQATT, CDR2 SNEGSKA (reference sequence). The length of the CDR3 is 17 residues. CDR3 DNA sequence: TGCAGTGCTAGAGGAGCGGGAGGATCAATGTCCTACCATGAGCAATTCTTC. It encodes CSARGAGGSMSYHEQFF.

Concerning this clonotype: At one end, the junction sequence differs from germline, possibly due to a read error. The genes are TRBV28 and TRBJ2-1, with D maybe TRBD1 (6 bases). Germline lookup yields CDR1 MDHEN and CDR2 SYDVKM. This CDR3 region has 16 residues. The CDR3 loop is CASTSQGCSSNNEQFF. DNA for the CDR3: TGTGCCAGCACCTCTCAGGGGTGTAGCTCCAACAATGAGCAGTTCTTC.

The J gene is TRBJ2-5, the V gene TRBV29-1; 11 positions match TRBD2. After removal of 4 bases from V and 13 bases from J, the junction contained 20 bases not matched to a gene. The CDR3 has 16 amino acids. CDR1 and CDR2 (germline): SQVTM, ANQGSEA. The CDR3 region is CSVAVNSGRAVETRYF. The CDR3 nucleotides are TGCAGCGTTGCGGTCAATAGCGGGAGGGCTGTGGAGACACGGTACTTC.

This clonotype occurred once. Being one base from a much bigger clone, this may be a read error. V and J are TRBV12-3 or TRBV12-4 and TRBJ1-5; D not certain. This CDR3 is built from 13 residues. The CDR3 protein is CTSSLRSNQPQHF. CDR3 nucleotides: TGTACCAGCAGTCTACGTAGCAATCAGCCCCAGCATTTT.

This clonotype was recorded at least ten times. The chain recombines TRBV29-1 with TRBJ2-7, with D unresolved. The ends were cut back, 0 bases at V and 2 bases at J, with 11 bases in the middle. The CDR3 sequence is 14 residues long. Germline V CDR1 and CDR2: SQVTM, ANQGSEA. The CDR3 loop reads CSVEEGTPAYEQYF. DNA of the CDR3: TGCAGCGTTGAAGAGGGTACTCCGGCCTACGAGCAGTACTTC.

The chain has TRBV28 and TRBJ2-2; 8 nucleotides agree with TRBD2. The CDR3 covers 21 residues. CDR1 is MDHEN and CDR2 is SYDVKM in the germline V gene. The V and J ends lost 6 bases and 5 bases, in that order; junction bases with no gene match: 26. CDR3: CASRNTHSGTSGGDYTGELFF. CDR3 bases: TGTGCCAGCAGAAACACTCACTCCGGGACTAGTGGGGGTGATTATACCGGGGAGCTGTTTTTT.